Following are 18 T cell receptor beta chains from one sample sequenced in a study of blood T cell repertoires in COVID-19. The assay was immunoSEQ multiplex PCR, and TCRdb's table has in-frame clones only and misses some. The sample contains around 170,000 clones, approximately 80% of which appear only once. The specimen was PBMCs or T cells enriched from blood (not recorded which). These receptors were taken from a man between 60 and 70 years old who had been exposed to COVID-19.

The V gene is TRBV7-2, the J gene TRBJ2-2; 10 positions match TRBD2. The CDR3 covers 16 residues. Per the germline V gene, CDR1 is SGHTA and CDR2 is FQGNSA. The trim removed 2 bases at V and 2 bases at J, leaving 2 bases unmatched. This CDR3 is CASSLRLAGNTGELFF. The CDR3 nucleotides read TGTGCCAGCAGCTTACGACTAGCGGGTAACACCGGGGAGCTGTTTTTT.

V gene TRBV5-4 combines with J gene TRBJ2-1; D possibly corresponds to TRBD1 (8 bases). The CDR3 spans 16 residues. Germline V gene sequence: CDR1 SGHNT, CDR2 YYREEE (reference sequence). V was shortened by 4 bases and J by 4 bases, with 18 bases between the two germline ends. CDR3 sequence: CASSGTGGAEYNEQFF. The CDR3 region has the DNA TGTGCCAGCAGCGGAACAGGGGGGGCGGAATACAATGAGCAGTTCTTC.

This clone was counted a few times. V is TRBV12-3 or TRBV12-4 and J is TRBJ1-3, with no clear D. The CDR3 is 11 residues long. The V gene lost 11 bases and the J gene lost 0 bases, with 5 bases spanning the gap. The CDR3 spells CASGSGNTIYF. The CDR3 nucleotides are TGTGCCTCGGGCTCTGGAAACACCATATATTTT.

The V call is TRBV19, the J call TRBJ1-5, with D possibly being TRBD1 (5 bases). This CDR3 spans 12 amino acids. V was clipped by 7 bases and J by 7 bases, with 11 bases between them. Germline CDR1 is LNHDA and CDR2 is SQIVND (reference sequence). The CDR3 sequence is CASKQGIQPQHF. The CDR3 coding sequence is TGTGCCAGTAAGCAGGGAATCCAGCCCCAGCATTTT.

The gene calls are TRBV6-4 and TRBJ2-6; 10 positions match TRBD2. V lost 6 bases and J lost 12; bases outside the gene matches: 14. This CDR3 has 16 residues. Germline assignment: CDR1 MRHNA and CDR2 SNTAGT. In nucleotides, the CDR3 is TGTGCCAGCAGCCCCCAGACTAGCGGGTCCTATGTCGTCCTGACTTTC. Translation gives CASSPQTSGSYVVLTF.

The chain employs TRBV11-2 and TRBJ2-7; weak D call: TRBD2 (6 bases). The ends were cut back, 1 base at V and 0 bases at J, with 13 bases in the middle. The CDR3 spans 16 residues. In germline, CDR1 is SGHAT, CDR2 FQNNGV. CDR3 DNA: TGTGCCAGCAGCTTAGCGGGTAGCGGATCCTCCTACGAGCAGTACTTC. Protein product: CASSLAGSGSSYEQYF.

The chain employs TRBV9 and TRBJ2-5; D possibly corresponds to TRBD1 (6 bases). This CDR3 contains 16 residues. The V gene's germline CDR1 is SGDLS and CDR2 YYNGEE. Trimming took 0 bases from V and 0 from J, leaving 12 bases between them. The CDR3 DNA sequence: TGTGCCAGCAGCGTAGACCCAGGGGCCTACCAAGAGACCCAGTACTTC. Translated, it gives CASSVDPGAYQETQYF.

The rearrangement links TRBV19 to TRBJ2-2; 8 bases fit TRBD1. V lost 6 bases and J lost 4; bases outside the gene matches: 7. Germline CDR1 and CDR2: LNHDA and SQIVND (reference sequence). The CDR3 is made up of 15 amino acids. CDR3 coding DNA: TGTGCCAGTAGAGACCAGGGGGCGGGCACCGGGGAGCTGTTTTTT. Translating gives CASRDQGAGTGELFF.

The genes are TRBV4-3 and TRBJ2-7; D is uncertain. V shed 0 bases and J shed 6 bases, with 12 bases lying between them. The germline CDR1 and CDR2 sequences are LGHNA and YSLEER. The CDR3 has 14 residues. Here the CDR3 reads CASSQDNGLGEQYF. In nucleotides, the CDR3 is TGCGCCAGCAGCCAAGATAATGGGCTCGGCGAGCAGTACTTC.

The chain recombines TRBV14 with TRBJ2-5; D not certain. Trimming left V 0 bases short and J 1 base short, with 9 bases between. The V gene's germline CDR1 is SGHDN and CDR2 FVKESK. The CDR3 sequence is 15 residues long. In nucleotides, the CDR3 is TGTGCCAGCAGCCAAGATATACACAGCCAAGAGACCCAGTACTTC. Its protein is CASSQDIHSQETQYF.

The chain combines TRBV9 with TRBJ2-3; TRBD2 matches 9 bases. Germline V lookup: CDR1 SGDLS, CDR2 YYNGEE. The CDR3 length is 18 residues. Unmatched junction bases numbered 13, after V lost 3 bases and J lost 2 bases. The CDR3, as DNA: TGTGCCAGCAGCGAGGGGCACGCGGGAGGGCCAATCACAGATACGCAGTATTTT. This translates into CASSEGHAGGPITDTQYF.

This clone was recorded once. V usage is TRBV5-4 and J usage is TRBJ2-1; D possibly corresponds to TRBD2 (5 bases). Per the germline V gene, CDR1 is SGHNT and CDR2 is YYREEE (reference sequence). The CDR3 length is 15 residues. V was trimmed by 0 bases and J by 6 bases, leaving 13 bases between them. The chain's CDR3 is CASSLEGPGGNEQFF. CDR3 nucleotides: TGTGCCAGCAGCTTGGAAGGGCCAGGAGGCAATGAGCAGTTCTTC. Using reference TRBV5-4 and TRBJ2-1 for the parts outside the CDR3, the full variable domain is ETGVTQSPTHLIKTRGQQVTLRCSSQSGHNTVSWYQQALGQGPQFIFQYYREEENGRGNFPPRFSGLQFPNYSSELNVNALELDDSALYLCASSLEGPGGNEQFFGPGTRLTVL.

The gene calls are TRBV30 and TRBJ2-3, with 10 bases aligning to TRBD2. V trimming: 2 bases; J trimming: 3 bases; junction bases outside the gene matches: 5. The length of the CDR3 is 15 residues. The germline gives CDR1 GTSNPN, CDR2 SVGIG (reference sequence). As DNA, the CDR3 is TGTGCCTGGAGTTGGTCTAGCGGGAGTACAGATACGCAGTATTTT. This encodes CAWSWSSGSTDTQYF.

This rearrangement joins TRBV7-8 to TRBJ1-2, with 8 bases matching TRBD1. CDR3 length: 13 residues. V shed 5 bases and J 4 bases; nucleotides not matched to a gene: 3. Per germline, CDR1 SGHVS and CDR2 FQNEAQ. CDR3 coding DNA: TGTGCCAGCAGCCCAGGGACAGGCTATGGCTACACCTTC. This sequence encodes CASSPGTGYGYTF.

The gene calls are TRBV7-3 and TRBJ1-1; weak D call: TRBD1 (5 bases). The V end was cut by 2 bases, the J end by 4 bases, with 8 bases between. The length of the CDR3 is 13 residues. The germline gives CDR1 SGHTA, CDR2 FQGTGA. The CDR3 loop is CASSLGGSTEAFF. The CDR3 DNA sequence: TGTGCCAGCAGCTTAGGGGGGAGCACTGAAGCTTTCTTT.

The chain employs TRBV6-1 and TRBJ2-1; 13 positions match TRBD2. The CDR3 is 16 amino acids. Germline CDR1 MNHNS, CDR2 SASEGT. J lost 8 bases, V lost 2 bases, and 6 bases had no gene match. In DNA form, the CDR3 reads TGTGCCAGCAGTGAAATAGGACTAGCGGGAGCAGATGAGCAGTTCTTC. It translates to CASSEIGLAGADEQFF.

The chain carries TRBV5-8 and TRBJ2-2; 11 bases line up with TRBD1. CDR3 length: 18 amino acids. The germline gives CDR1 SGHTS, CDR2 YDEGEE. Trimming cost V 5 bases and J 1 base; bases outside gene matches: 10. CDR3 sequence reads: CASRLLGQGGLNTGELFF. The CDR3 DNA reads TGTGCCAGCAGACTTTTGGGACAGGGGGGACTGAACACCGGGGAGCTGTTTTTT.

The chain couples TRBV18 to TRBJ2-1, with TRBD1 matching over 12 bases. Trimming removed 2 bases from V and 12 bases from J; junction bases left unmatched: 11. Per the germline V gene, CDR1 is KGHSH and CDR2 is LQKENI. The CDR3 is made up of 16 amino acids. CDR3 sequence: CASSPFVGQGAVVQFF. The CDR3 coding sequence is TGTGCCAGCTCACCATTTGTGGGACAGGGGGCGGTCGTGCAGTTCTTC.